The T cell receptor beta chain under discussion was sequenced for a study of T cells in Graves' hyperthyroidism and ophthalmopathy. Study-level background: At initial diagnosis, before any treatment had begun, peripheral blood was obtained. The study, taken as a whole, reports: Most expanded thyroid clonotypes above 0.001 recurred in blood.

CDR1 and CDR2 from the germline V gene are DFQATT and SNEGSKA (reference sequence). The CDR3 sequence is 13 residues long. V lost 6 bases, J lost 2 bases, and 14 bases lay in between. TCR beta CDR3 regions were amplified from RNA transcripts. Using the HTBI primer set, a first-round RT-PCR was run on the TCR CDR3. In TCRdb, the multiplex PCR reads were re-called with MiXCR into one record per CDR3 protein. Counted here are about 350,000 distinct CDR3 sequences, 11% to 15% occurring once; the ten biggest clones make up 20% to 25%. This clonotype was recorded at least ten times. The antigen remains unidentified.

The sequence was obtained from a young woman with Graves' hyperthyroidism. This chain connects TRBV20-1 to TRBJ2-7; D may correspond to TRBD1 or TRBD2 (6 bases each). Sequencing was done on a sample of blood. The CDR3 DNA follows: TGCAGTGCCACGTACAGGGAGGCCTACGAGCAGTACTTC. Translated, it gives CSATYREAYEQYF.